This T cell receptor beta chain was retrieved from a study of T cells in Graves' hyperthyroidism and ophthalmopathy. Points from the study as a whole: The model predicted ophthalmopathy a median around 6 months before onset. Blood samples included most of the expanded thyroid clonotypes exceeding 0.001.

The TCR beta CDR3 regions underwent amplification using RNA transcripts as the source. Researchers ran a first-round RT-PCR on the TCR CDR3 using the HTBI primer set. TCRdb re-called the multiplex PCR reads through MiXCR, storing one row per CDR3 protein. The profile covers a few hundred thousand distinct CDR3 sequences, with just under 25% appearing a single time and around 79% taken by the ten largest. The CDR3 runs to 18 residues. Germline CDR1 reads MDHEN; CDR2 reads SYDVKM. Unmatched junction bases numbered 12, after V lost 2 bases and J lost 6 bases. Graves' hyperthyroidism is called stable when ophthalmopathy does not progress within 18 months. Reasons for excluding patients were uncontrolled infection, other autoimmune disease, pregnancy or lactation. This clonotype was detected many times. What it binds is not known.

The sample taken for sequencing was blood. The sequence was obtained from a man in his forties or fifties with Graves' hyperthyroidism. V usage is TRBV28 and J usage is TRBJ2-3; 12 bases align to TRBD2. The CDR3 region is CASSLTPGLAGGFDTQYF. The CDR3 DNA reads as TGTGCCAGCAGTTTAACCCCGGGACTAGCGGGTGGATTCGATACGCAGTATTTT.